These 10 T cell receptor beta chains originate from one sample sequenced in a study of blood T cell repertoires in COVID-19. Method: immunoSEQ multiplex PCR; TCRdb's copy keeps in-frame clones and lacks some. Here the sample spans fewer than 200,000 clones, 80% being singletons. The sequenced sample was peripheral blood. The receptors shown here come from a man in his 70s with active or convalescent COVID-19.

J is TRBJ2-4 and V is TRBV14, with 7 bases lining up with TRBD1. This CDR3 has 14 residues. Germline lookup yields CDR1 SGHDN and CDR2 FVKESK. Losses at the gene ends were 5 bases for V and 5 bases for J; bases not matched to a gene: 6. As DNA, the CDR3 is TGTGCCAGCAGCTACGGGACAGCAGAAAACATTCAGTACTTC. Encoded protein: CASSYGTAENIQYF.

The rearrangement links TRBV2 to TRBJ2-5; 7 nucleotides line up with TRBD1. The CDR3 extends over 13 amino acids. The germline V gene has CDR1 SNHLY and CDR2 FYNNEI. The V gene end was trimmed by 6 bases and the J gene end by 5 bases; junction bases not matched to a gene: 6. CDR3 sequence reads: CASSDRARETQYF. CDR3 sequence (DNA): TGTGCCAGCAGCGACAGGGCCCGCGAGACCCAGTACTTC.

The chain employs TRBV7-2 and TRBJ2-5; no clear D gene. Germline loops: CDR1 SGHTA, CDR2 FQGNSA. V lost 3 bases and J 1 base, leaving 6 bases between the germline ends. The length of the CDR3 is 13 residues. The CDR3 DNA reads TGTGCCAGCAGCTTGTACGGCCAAGAGACCCAGTACTTC. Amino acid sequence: CASSLYGQETQYF.

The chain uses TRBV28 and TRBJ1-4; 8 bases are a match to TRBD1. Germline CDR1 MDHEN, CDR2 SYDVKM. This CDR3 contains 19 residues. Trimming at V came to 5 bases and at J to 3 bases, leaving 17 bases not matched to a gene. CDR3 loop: CASSRSPGQGRYPNEKLFF. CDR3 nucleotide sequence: TGTGCCAGCAGTCGCAGCCCTGGACAGGGTCGGTATCCTAATGAAAAACTGTTTTTT.

The CDR3 coding sequence is TGTGCCAGTAGTACAGGGGGAACAGGTGGAGTGGCAGCTTTCTTT. Translating gives CASSTGGTGGVAAFF. The rearrangement joins TRBV19 to TRBJ1-1; TRBD1 aligns across 7 bases. The CDR3 sequence is 15 residues long. V dropped 4 bases and J dropped 10; count of bases not matched to a gene: 15. CDR1 is LNHDA and CDR2 is SQIVND in the germline V gene (reference sequence).

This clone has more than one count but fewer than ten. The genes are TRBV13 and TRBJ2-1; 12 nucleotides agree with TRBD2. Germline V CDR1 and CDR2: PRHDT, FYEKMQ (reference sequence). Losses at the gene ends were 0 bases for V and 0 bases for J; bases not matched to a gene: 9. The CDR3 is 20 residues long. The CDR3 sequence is CASSLGGLAGILSSYNEQFF. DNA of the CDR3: TGTGCCAGCAGCTTAGGGGGACTAGCGGGTATCCTAAGCTCCTACAATGAGCAGTTCTTC.

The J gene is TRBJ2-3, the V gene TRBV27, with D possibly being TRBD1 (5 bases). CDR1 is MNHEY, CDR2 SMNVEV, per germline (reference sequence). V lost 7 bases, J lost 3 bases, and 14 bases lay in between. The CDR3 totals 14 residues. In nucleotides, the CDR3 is TGTGCCAGCACCCAGTCGGCAGGGACAGATACGCAGTATTTT. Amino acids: CASTQSAGTDTQYF.

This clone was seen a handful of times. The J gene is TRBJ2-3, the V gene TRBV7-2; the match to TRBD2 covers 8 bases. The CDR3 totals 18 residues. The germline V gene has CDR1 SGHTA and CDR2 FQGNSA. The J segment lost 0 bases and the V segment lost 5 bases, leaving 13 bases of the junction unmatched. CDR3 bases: TGTGCCAGCAGCCACCAGGCGGGGGGATCGATTAGCACAGATACGCAGTATTTT. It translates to CASSHQAGGSISTDTQYF. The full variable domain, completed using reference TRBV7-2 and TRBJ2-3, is GAGVSQSPSNKVTEKGKDVELRCDPISGHTALYWYRQSLGQGLEFLIYFQGNSAPDKSGLPSDRFSAERTGGSVSTLTIQRTQQEDSAVYLCASSHQAGGSISTDTQYFGPGTRLTVL.

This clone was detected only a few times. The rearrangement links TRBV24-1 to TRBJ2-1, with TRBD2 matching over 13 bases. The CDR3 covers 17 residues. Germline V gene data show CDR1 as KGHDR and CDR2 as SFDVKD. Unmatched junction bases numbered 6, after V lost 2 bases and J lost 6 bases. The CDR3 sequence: CATSDSQLAGGRNEQFF. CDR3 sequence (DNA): TGTGCCACCAGTGATTCGCAACTAGCGGGAGGGCGCAATGAGCAGTTCTTC.

CDR3 loop: CATSRLRGNSPLHF. DNA for the CDR3: TGTGCCACCAGCAGGCTCAGGGGAAATTCACCCCTCCACTTT. The V and J genes are TRBV15 and TRBJ1-6; possible D gene TRBD1, 6 bases. The V gene's germline CDR1 is LNHNV and CDR2 YYDKDF (reference sequence). Between the trimmed V and J ends, which lost 3 bases and 7 bases, there was a span of 10 bases. CDR3 size: 14 residues.